This TCR beta chain derives from a study of blood T cell repertoires in COVID-19. Study as a whole: The study drew acute and convalescent COVID-19 samples from the United States, Italy and Spain. T cells, B-cell-depleted T cells, or PBMCs supplied cDNA or gDNA.

Germline V CDR1 and CDR2: ENHRY, SYGVKD. The CDR3 contains 13 residues. V lost 6 bases, J lost 3 bases, and 11 bases lay in between. Per the authors' pipeline: Amplification of reference gene primers provided the estimated nucleated cell counts. Repertoires were generated with immunoSEQ multiplex PCR, while TCRdb's copy carries only in-frame clones and drops some. V and J calls plus clone size are reproduced from that table; the DNA served to infer D and trimming. The sample shows some 190,000 clones, 75% to 80% of them seen only once. This TCR was recovered from a woman in her forties or fifties with active or convalescent COVID-19. This chain connects TRBV10-3 to TRBJ1-1, with D perhaps matching TRBD1 (6 bases). Sequenced material: peripheral blood. CDR3 in amino acids: CAIRQGLDTEAFF. For the CDR3, the DNA is TGTGCCATCAGACAGGGTTTAGACACTGAAGCTTTCTTT.